These 13 T cell receptor beta chains came from one sample sequenced in a study of vaccination and CD4 T cells after COVID-19. Indicated treatment: approximately 9-day PBMC culture with coronavirus spike peptide pools or control peptides (ViraFEST assay). These receptors are not linked to any known antigen. Once obtained from cultured CD4+ T cells, the DNA was sequenced using the Oncomine TCR Beta short-read assay. Via MiXCR, TCRdb re-called the PCR reads, giving one row per CDR3 protein. The table records 9,500 to 13,000 distinct CDR3 sequences, roughly 41% of them present only once. Sample: CD4+ T cells from blood, cultured in vitro, taken after SARS-CoV-2 vaccination. The receptor set was obtained from a human donor who had recovered from COVID-19.

This rearrangement joins TRBV28 to TRBJ1-6; D call uncertain. CDR1 and CDR2 (germline): MDHEN, SYDVKM. This CDR3 contains 16 residues. Trimming shortened V by 5 bases and J by 0 bases, and 11 bases separated the two germline ends. This CDR3 is CASSLAGSSYNSPLHF. The CDR3 nucleotides are TGTGCCAGCAGTCTAGCGGGGAGCTCCTATAATTCACCCCTCCACTTT. Variable domain in full (rest from reference TRBV28 and TRBJ1-6): DVKVTQSSRYLVKRTGEKVFLECVQDMDHENMFWYRQDPGLGLRLIYFSYDVKMKEKGDIPEGYSVSREKKERFSLILESASTNQTSMYLCASSLAGSSYNSPLHFGNGTRLTVT.

J is TRBJ1-1 and V is TRBV6-1; 7 nucleotides line up with TRBD1. Losses at the gene ends were 6 bases for V and 11 bases for J; bases not matched to a gene: 12. This CDR3 has 13 residues. Germline V lookup: CDR1 MNHNS, CDR2 SASEGT. This CDR3 reads CASSLSRGIEAFF. CDR3 nucleotide sequence: TGTGCCAGCAGCTTATCCAGGGGGATTGAGGCTTTCTTT.

The chain carries TRBV11-2 and TRBJ1-2; 8 nucleotides agree with TRBD1. Losses at the gene ends were 4 bases for V and 3 bases for J; bases not matched to a gene: 10. This CDR3 is built from 16 residues. Germline values: CDR1 SGHAT, CDR2 FQNNGV. The CDR3 loop reads CASSSPGTGRDYGYTF. The CDR3 bases are TGTGCCAGCAGCTCCCCGGGGACAGGACGGGACTATGGCTACACCTTC.

The V gene is TRBV6-8, the J gene TRBJ1-6, with a tentative D call TRBD1 (5 bases). The CDR3 has 17 amino acids. The V end lost 8 bases, the J end lost 3 bases, and 20 bases lay between the germline ends. Germline lookup yields CDR1 MNHGY and CDR2 SAAAGT. CDR3 nucleotides: TGTGCCAGCGGAATTCACAGGAGGACTTTCTATAATTCACCCCTCCACTTT. It specifies CASGIHRRTFYNSPLHF.

This clonotype came up a few times. V and J are TRBV20-1 and TRBJ1-3; possible D gene TRBD1, 6 bases. The V and J ends lost 4 bases and 8 bases respectively, with 21 bases between them. This CDR3 has 15 amino acids. Looked up from germline, CDR1 is DFQATT and CDR2 is SNEGSKA (reference sequence). The CDR3: CSAKRGTGILDTIYF. CDR3 coding DNA: TGCAGTGCTAAGAGGGGTACAGGGATTTTGGACACCATATATTTT.

This chain connects TRBV7-8 to TRBJ1-3; tentatively, D is TRBD1 (5 bases). There are 16 residues in the CDR3. The V end was cut by 5 bases, the J end by 2 bases, with 16 bases between. CDR1 and CDR2 (germline): SGHVS, FQNEAQ. The CDR3 nucleotides read TGTGCCAGCAGCCCCGGAGACAGACCCACTGGAAACACCATATATTTT. It yields the protein CASSPGDRPTGNTIYF.

The chain uses TRBV7-2 and TRBJ2-1; TRBD1 is a possible D gene (6 bases). CDR3 length equals 15 residues. Germline values: CDR1 SGHTA, CDR2 FQGNSA. V lost 4 bases and J lost 2, with 12 bases in between. CDR3 coding DNA: TGTGCCAGCAGCTCACAGGGTACCACCTACAATGAGCAGTTCTTC. Translated, it gives CASSSQGTTYNEQFF.

This clonotype was seen only a few times. The V gene is TRBV19, the J gene TRBJ1-5, with a weak D call TRBD1 (5 bases). This CDR3 has 14 amino acids. The V end was cut by 5 bases, the J end by 3 bases, with 11 bases between. Germline CDR1 and CDR2: LNHDA and SQIVND (reference sequence). The CDR3 loop reads CASSPDTINQPQHF. DNA for the CDR3: TGTGCCAGTAGTCCGGACACTATCAATCAGCCCCAGCATTTT.

J is TRBJ2-3 and V is TRBV11-3, with 8 bases identical to TRBD2. The germline V gene encodes CDR1 SGHNT and CDR2 YENEEA. This CDR3 has 14 residues. J was trimmed by 6 bases and V by 4 bases; bases with no gene match: 6. In DNA, the CDR3 is TGTGCCAGCAGCTCATACGGGACTAGTGATACGCAGTATTTT. It codes for CASSSYGTSDTQYF.

The gene calls are TRBV11-2 and TRBJ2-7, with 7 bases fitting TRBD2. The V and J ends lost 1 base and 2 bases, in that order; junction bases with no gene match: 5. CDR3 length equals 15 residues. CDR1 and CDR2 from the germline V gene are SGHAT and FQNNGV. The CDR3 DNA is TGTGCCAGCAGCTTAGCCAGCGGGATACCCTACGAGCAGTACTTC. Encoded protein: CASSLASGIPYEQYF.

With respect to this clonotype: At one boundary the junction diverges from the germline segment, which might be a read error. The chain carries TRBV11-3 and TRBJ1-1, with D tentatively TRBD1 (5 bases). Germline V gene sequence: CDR1 SGHNT, CDR2 YENEEA. The CDR3 is 13 amino acids. The chain's CDR3 is CASGLDSGGEAFF. CDR3 DNA sequence: TGTGCCAGCGGCTTAGACTCCGGGGGTGAAGCTTTCTTT.

V usage is TRBV5-1 and J usage is TRBJ2-1; 7 bases map to TRBD1. V was clipped by 4 bases and J by 5 bases; unmatched bases: 9. The germline CDR1 and CDR2 sequences are SGHRS and YFSETQ. This CDR3 has 15 amino acids. CDR3: CASSPGGQENNEQFF. Written as DNA, the CDR3 is TGCGCCAGCAGCCCAGGGGGACAAGAAAACAATGAGCAGTTCTTC.

The chain links TRBV19 to TRBJ1-4; D remains unclear. This CDR3 has 14 residues. V lost 7 bases and J 4 bases, leaving 13 bases between the germline ends. The germline CDR1 and CDR2 sequences are LNHDA and SQIVND (reference sequence). The CDR3 coding sequence is TGTGCCAGTATGGTGGTTGGAGATAATGAAAAACTGTTTTTT. Amino acids: CASMVVGDNEKLFF.